Below, one T cell receptor beta chain is given with its context. The CDR3 is 16 amino acids. Looked up from germline, CDR1 is MNHEY and CDR2 is SMNVEV (reference sequence). V lost 3 bases and J lost 3; bases outside the gene matches: 2. The data were taken from a study of cytomegalovirus exposure and HLA in healthy donors. Only in-frame clones appear in the TCRdb table, and some are missing; sequencing was by immunoSEQ multiplex PCR. The data contain around 95,000 clones, roughly 85% of them seen just once; the ten biggest clones take up about 20%. The rearrangement links TRBV27 to TRBJ2-2; 12 nucleotides line up with TRBD1. Sequenced sample: PBMCs. The clonotype originates from a man aged 18 to 35 in good health and CMV-seropositive. CDR3: CASSFRDRGHTGELFF. CDR3 in DNA: TGTGCCAGCAGTTTCAGGGACAGGGGGCACACCGGGGAGCTGTTTTTT.